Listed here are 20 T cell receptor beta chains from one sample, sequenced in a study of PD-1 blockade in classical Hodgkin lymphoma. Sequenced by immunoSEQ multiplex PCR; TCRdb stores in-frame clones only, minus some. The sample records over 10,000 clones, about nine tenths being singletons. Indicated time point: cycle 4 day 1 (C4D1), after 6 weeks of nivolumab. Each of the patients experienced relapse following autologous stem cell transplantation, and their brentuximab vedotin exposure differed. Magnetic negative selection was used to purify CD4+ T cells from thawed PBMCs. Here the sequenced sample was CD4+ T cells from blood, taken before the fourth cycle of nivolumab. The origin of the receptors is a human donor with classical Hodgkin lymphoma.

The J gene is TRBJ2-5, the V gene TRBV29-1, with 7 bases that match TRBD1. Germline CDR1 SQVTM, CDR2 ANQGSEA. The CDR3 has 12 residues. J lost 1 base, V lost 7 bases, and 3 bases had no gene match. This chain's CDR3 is CSGGGLQETQYF. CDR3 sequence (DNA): TGCAGCGGAGGGGGCCTCCAAGAGACCCAGTACTTC. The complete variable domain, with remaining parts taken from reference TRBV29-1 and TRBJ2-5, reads SAVISQKPSRDICQRGTSLTIQCQVDSQVTMMFWYRQQPGQSLTLIATANQGSEATYESGFVIDKFPISRPNLTFSTLTVSNMSPEDSSIYLCSGGGLQETQYFGPGTRLLVL.

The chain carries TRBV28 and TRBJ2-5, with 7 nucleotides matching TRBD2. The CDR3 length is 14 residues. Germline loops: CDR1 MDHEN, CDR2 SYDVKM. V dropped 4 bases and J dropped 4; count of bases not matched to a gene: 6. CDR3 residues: CASSYTGGRETQYF. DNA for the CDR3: TGTGCCAGCAGTTACACGGGAGGTAGAGAGACCCAGTACTTC.

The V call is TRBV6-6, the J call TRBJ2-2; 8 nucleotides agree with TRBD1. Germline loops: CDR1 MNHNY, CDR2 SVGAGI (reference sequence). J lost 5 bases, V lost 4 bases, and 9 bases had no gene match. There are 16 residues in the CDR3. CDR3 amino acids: CASSFPGGAGTGELFF. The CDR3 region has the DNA TGTGCCAGCAGTTTTCCAGGGGGCGCGGGGACCGGGGAGCTGTTTTTT.

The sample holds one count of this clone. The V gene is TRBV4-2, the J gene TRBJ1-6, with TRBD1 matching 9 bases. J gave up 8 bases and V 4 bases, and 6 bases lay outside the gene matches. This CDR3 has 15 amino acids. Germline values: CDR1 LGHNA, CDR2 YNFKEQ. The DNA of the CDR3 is TGTGCCAGCAGCCCCCTGGACAGGGGAGATTCACCCCTCCACTTT. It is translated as CASSPLDRGDSPLHF.

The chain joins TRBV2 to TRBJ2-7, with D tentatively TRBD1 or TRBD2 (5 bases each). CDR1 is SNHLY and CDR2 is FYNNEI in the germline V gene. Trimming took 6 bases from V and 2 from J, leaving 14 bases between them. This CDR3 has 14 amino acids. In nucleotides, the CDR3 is TGTGCCAGCAGGGGGGTTAGGGGCACCTACGAGCAGTACTTC. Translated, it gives CASRGVRGTYEQYF.

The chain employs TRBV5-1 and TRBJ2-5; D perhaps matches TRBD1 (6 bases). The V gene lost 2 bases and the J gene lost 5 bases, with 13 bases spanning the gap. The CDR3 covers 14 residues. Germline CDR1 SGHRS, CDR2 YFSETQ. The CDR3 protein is CASSLIQGWETQYF. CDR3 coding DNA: TGCGCCAGCAGCTTAATACAGGGTTGGGAGACCCAGTACTTC.

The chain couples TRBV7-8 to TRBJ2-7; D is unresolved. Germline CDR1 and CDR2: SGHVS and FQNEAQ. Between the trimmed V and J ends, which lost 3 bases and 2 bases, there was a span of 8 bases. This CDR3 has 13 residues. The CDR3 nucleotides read TGTGCCAGCAGCTTGGGTAGTACCTACGAGCAGTACTTC. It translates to CASSLGSTYEQYF.

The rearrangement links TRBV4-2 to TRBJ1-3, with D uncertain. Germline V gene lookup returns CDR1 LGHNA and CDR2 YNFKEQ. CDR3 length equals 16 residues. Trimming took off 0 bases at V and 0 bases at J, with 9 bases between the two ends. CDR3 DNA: TGTGCCAGCAGCCAAGATCAGGCTAGCTCTGGAAACACCATATATTTT. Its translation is CASSQDQASSGNTIYF.

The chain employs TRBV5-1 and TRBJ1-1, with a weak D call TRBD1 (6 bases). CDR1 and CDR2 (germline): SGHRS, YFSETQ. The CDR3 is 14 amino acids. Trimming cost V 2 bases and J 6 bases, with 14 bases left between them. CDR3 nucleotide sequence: TGCGCCAGCAGCTTAGGGGGATGGAGGGCTGAAGCTTTCTTT. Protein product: CASSLGGWRAEAFF.

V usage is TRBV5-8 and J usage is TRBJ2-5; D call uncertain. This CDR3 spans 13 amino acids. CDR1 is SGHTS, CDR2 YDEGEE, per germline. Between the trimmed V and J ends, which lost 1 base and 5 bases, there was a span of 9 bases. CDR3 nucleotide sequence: TGTGCCAGCAGCTTGCGAGGTCGGGAGACCCAGTACTTC. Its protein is CASSLRGRETQYF.

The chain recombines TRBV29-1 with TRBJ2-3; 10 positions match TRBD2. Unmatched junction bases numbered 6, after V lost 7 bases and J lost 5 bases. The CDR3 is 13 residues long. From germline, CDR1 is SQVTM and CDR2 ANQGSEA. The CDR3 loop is CSELAGEGDTQYF. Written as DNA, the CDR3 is TGCAGCGAGCTAGCGGGAGAAGGAGATACGCAGTATTTT.

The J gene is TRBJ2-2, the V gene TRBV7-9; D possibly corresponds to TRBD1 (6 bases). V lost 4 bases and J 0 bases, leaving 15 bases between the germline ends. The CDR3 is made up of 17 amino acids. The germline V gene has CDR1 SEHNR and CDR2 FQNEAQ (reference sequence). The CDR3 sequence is CASSSDIGQSNTGELFF. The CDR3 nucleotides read TGTGCCAGCAGCTCCGATATAGGACAGTCGAACACCGGGGAGCTGTTTTTT.

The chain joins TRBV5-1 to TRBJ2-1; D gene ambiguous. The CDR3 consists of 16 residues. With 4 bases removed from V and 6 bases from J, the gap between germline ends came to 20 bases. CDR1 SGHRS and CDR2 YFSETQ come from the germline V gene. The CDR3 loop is CASSPIPHGFGNEQFF. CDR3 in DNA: TGCGCCAGCAGCCCCATACCACACGGATTCGGCAATGAGCAGTTCTTC.

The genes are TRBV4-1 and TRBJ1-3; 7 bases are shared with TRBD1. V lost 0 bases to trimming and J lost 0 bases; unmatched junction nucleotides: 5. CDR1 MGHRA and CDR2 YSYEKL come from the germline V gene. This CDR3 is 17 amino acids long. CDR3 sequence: CASSQDRQGSSGNTIYF. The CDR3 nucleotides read TGCGCCAGCAGCCAAGACCGACAGGGTAGCTCTGGAAACACCATATATTTT.

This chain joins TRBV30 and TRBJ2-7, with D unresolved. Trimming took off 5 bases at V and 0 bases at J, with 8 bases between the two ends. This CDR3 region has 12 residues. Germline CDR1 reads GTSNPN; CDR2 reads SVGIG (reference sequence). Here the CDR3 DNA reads TGTGCCTGGGGCCCCTCCTCCTACGAGCAGTACTTC. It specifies CAWGPSSYEQYF.

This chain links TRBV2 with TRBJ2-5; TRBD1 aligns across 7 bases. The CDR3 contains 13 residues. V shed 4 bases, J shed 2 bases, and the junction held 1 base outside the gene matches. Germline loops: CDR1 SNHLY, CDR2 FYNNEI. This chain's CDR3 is CASSGDSQETQYF. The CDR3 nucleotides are TGTGCCAGCAGTGGGGACAGTCAAGAGACCCAGTACTTC.

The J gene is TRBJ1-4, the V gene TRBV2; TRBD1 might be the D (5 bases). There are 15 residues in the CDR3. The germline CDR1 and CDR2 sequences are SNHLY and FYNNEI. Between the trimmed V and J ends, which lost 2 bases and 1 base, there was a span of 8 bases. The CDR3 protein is CASSEFGGTNEKLFF. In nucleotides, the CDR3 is TGTGCCAGCAGTGAATTTGGGGGAACTAATGAAAAACTGTTTTTT.

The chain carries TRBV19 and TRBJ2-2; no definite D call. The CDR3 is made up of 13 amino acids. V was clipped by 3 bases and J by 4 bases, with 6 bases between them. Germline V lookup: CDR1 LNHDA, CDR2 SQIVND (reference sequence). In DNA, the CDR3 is TGTGCCAGTAGTATGGTTGCCACCGGGGAGCTGTTTTTT. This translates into CASSMVATGELFF.

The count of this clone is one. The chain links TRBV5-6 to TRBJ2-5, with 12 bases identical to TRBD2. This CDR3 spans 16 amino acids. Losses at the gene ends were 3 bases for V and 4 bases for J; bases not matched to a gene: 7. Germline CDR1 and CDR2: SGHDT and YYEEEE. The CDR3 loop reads CASSSGLAGSLETQYF. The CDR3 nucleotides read TGTGCCAGCAGCTCCGGACTAGCGGGGTCTCTAGAGACCCAGTACTTC.

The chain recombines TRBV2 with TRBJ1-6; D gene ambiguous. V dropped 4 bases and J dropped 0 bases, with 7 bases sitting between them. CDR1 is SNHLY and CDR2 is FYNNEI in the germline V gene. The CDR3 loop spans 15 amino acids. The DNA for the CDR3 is TGTGCCAGCAGTGTCAGAAGCTCCTATAATTCACCCCTCCACTTT. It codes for CASSVRSSYNSPLHF.